This T cell receptor beta chain was sequenced during a study of blood T cell repertoires in COVID-19. Overall study: The origin of the acute and convalescent COVID-19 samples was the United States, Italy and Spain. In each case, the material was cDNA or gDNA derived from T cells, B-cell-depleted T cells, or PBMCs.

Per the authors' pipeline: Scientists estimated how many nucleated cells there were by amplifying reference gene primers. Here immunoSEQ multiplex PCR was the method, and the copy in TCRdb shows in-frame clones only, minus some. V, J and clone size are those of that table, while D and trimming were read from the DNA. Here the sample spans more than 85,000 clones, 84% being singletons. The V gene lost 5 bases and the J gene lost 8 bases, with 15 bases spanning the gap. CDR3 size: 13 residues. Germline-derived CDR1 and CDR2 are SQVTM and ANQGSEA. The chain is built from TRBV29-1 and TRBJ1-4, with D unclear. Sequenced material: peripheral blood. The source of this sequence is a man in his forties with active or convalescent COVID-19. For the CDR3, the DNA is TGCAGCGTTTCCCGTGGTGGGGAGGAAAAACTGTTTTTT. The encoded protein is CSVSRGGEEKLFF.